A selection of T cell receptor beta chains follows, all from one sample in a study of T cells after yellow fever vaccination. MiXCR, run by TCRdb on the 5' RACE reads, gives a single entry per CDR3 protein. The sample holds hundreds of thousands of distinct CDR3 sequences, about 12% seen once. Material: PBMCs, obtained on the day of the yellow fever booster vaccination. The origin of the receptors is a man younger than 40 who received the YFV17D yellow fever vaccine. CDR3s include the opening cysteine and the closing phenylalanine or tryptophan. The order of the fields is clone size, J gene, V gene, CDR3 protein. Clone size is shown for a subset of rows, as once, few, many or a class of expanded clone.

>NA|TRBJ2-7|TRBV30
CAWGRDLSEQYF
>few|TRBJ2-1|TRBV5-1
CASSLDTGTVSVF
>NA|TRBJ2-3|TRBV5-5
CASSLAGVAGHTDTQYF
>few|TRBJ2-2|TRBV4-1
CASSPRLPSQTSAKNTGELFF
>few|TRBJ2-2|TRBV5-1
CASSSMGQVTGELFF
>few|TRBJ2-3|TRBV3-1
CASSPRGSDTQYF
>once|TRBJ2-5|TRBV30
CAPEKQETQYF
>NA|TRBJ2-1|TRBV6-1
CASSEVNEQFF
>few|TRBJ2-7|TRBV12-3/TRBV12-4
CASSFGREGLEQYF
>once|TRBJ2-1|TRBV4-3
CASSQDWGQYNEQFF
>NA|TRBJ2-5|TRBV10-3
CAISESIRYQETQYF
>few|TRBJ1-2|TRBV18
CASSPNSNYGYTF
>many|TRBJ2-7|TRBV29-1
CSALTSGSSYEQYF
>few|TRBJ2-5|TRBV29-1
CSAPPPGRQETQYF
>NA|TRBJ2-6|TRBV29-1
CSAGTSGANVLTF
>many|TRBJ2-1|TRBV6-2/TRBV6-3
CASRGVSPYNEQFF
>many|TRBJ2-7|TRBV20-1
CSVGQGAYEQYF
>NA|TRBJ2-7|TRBV3-1
CASSQEGRANEQYF
>few|TRBJ2-1|TRBV27
CASRRTGGYNEQFF
>few|TRBJ2-5|TRBV20-1
CSARETGDQETQYF
>few|TRBJ2-7|TRBV6-5
CASSYGQPTYYEQYF
>few|TRBJ2-7|TRBV6-5
CATFPPYEQYF
>NA|TRBJ2-3|TRBV5-5
CASSLGPLAGGVDTQYF
>few|TRBJ2-1|TRBV18
CASSPVVWTSVYNEQFF
>NA|TRBJ2-3|TRBV7-8
CASSLVLGGIIIDTQYF
>many|TRBJ2-3|TRBV10-2
CASSGGTSTDTQYF
>many|TRBJ2-7|TRBV18
CASSPTLYEQYF
>NA|TRBJ1-5|TRBV6-1
CASRGTGLKAPQHF
>many|TRBJ2-7|TRBV28
CASQVGQSYEQYF
>few|TRBJ2-3|TRBV6-1
CASRVHLDRATDTQYF
>few|TRBJ1-2|TRBV6-1
CASSTNTGGYYGYTF
>many|TRBJ2-1|TRBV5-1
CASSLELAGGEQFF
>few|TRBJ2-7|TRBV20-1
CSARAKWTYEQYF
>NA|TRBJ2-7|TRBV28
CASSLLGEKYEQYF
>few|TRBJ1-5|TRBV12-3/TRBV12-4
CASSGGQATGQPQHF
>many|TRBJ2-2|TRBV7-2
CASSLLRNTGELFF
>NA|TRBJ2-7|TRBV20-1
CSARDDSGLSYEQYF
>many|TRBJ1-5|TRBV18
CASSPGGGNQPQHF
>few|TRBJ1-1|TRBV6-1
CASSPGGGDTEAFF
>few|TRBJ1-1|TRBV23-1
CASKGDTEAFF
>NA|TRBJ2-7|TRBV12-3/TRBV12-4
CASSLFPGEQYF
>NA|TRBJ2-1|TRBV5-1
CASSLRGGGSSYNEQFF
>few|TRBJ2-5|TRBV7-2
CASSLGRREETQYF
>few|TRBJ1-2|TRBV10-3
CAISEAMGASYGYTF
>few|TRBJ2-7|TRBV7-9
CASSFHTAYEQYF
>few|TRBJ2-5|TRBV20-1
CSASNPAGRRETQYF
>NA|TRBJ2-1|TRBV20-1
CSATGASSSYNEQFF
>NA|TRBJ2-1|TRBV6-2/TRBV6-3
CASSYFGGVPYNEQFF
>few|TRBJ2-1|TRBV20-1
CSASRRGGNEQFF
>many|TRBJ2-3|TRBV5-5
CASSSGTSGRGSTDTQYF
>few|TRBJ2-1|TRBV7-2
CASSWIKREVIDEQFF
>NA|TRBJ2-1|TRBV5-1
CASSLREGGAYNEQFF
>NA|TRBJ2-1|TRBV7-2
CASSTNLKGQFF
>NA|TRBJ2-1|TRBV7-2
CASSLDPAAPYNEQFF
>NA|TRBJ1-5|TRBV5-5
CASSLKDRGRYSNQPQHF
>NA|TRBJ2-7|TRBV29-1
CSAKGVADLYEQYF
>NA|TRBJ2-2|TRBV18
CASSPSKNTGELFF
>NA|TRBJ2-3|TRBV5-1
CASSLDVGVVSDTQYF
>few|TRBJ2-1|TRBV5-1
CASSFVGGGYNEQFF
>NA|TRBJ1-3|TRBV20-1
CSARSNSGNTIYF